Presented here are 31 T cell receptor beta chains from one specimen sequenced in a study of beta chain features in type 1 diabetes. Study findings and constraints: Researchers report that Type 1 diabetes patients had moderately but significantly shorter TCRB CDR3s across all four CD4+ subsets.

These receptors are not linked to any known antigen. Expressed TCRB transcripts got sequenced, as all isolated RNA was reverse transcribed. TCRdb's table, derived via immunoSEQ multiplex PCR, lists solely in-frame clones and lacks some. The data contain about 230,000 clones, around 15% of them singletons. What was sequenced was naive CD4+ T cells from blood. These receptors were collected from a man aged 25-45 years with type 1 diabetes.

The table lists this clone with a few counts. This sequence joins TRBV9 and TRBJ1-1, with D tentatively TRBD1 (6 bases). The CDR3 is 17 residues long. V was cut by 0 bases and J by 0 bases, with 15 bases left in between. Looked up from germline, CDR1 is SGDLS and CDR2 is YYNGEE. The chain's CDR3 is CASSVDPGQTMNTEAFF. For the CDR3, the DNA is TGTGCCAGCAGCGTAGACCCGGGACAAACCATGAACACTGAAGCTTTCTTT.

This clone was picked up a small number of times. The CDR3 coding sequence is TGCAGCGTTGGGACAGGCACCTCTGGGGCCAACGTCCTGACTTTC. Amino acids: CSVGTGTSGANVLTF. V usage is TRBV29-1 and J usage is TRBJ2-6, with 7 bases identical to TRBD1. The CDR3 loop spans 15 amino acids. CDR1 SQVTM and CDR2 ANQGSEA come from the germline V gene. After removal of 4 bases from V and 0 bases from J, the junction contained 3 bases not matched to a gene. The full variable domain, in which reference TRBV29-1 and TRBJ2-6 provide the parts outside the CDR3, is SAVISQKPSRDICQRGTSLTIQCQVDSQVTMMFWYRQQPGQSLTLIATANQGSEATYESGFVIDKFPISRPNLTFSTLTVSNMSPEDSSIYLCSVGTGTSGANVLTFGAGSRLTVL.

The chain combines TRBV30 with TRBJ1-4; D is undetermined. This CDR3 has 12 amino acids. Per the germline V gene, CDR1 is GTSNPN and CDR2 is SVGIG (reference sequence). V was clipped by 1 base and J by 10 bases, with 10 bases between them. CDR3 coding DNA: TGTGCCTGGAGTGGCACAGCTGGAAAACTGTTTTTT. Its translation: CAWSGTAGKLFF. Supplemented by reference TRBV30 and TRBJ1-4, the full variable domain reads SQTIHQWPATLVQPVGSPLSLECTVEGTSNPNLYWYRQAAGRGLQLLFYSVGIGQISSEVPQNLSASRPQDRQFILSSKKLLLSDSGFYLCAWSGTAGKLFFGSGTQLSVL.

The chain links TRBV29-1 to TRBJ2-7; maybe TRBD1 (7 bases). CDR1 and CDR2 (germline): SQVTM, ANQGSEA. Trimming shortened V by 7 bases and J by 3 bases, and 10 bases separated the two germline ends. The CDR3 consists of 11 residues. The CDR3 protein is CSGRGVYEQYF. The CDR3 DNA follows: TGCAGCGGCAGGGGGGTCTACGAGCAGTACTTC.

The chain carries TRBV30 and TRBJ2-1; D ambiguous. Germline V gene lookup returns CDR1 GTSNPN and CDR2 SVGIG (reference sequence). The V end lost 3 bases, the J end lost 9 bases, and 12 bases lay between the germline ends. This CDR3 region has 12 residues. CDR3 residues: CAWREIYSEQFF. For the CDR3, the DNA is TGTGCCTGGAGAGAGATTTATTCTGAGCAGTTCTTC. The full variable domain, in which reference TRBV30 and TRBJ2-1 provide the parts outside the CDR3, is SQTIHQWPATLVQPVGSPLSLECTVEGTSNPNLYWYRQAAGRGLQLLFYSVGIGQISSEVPQNLSASRPQDRQFILSSKKLLLSDSGFYLCAWREIYSEQFFGPGTRLTVL.

A few counts support this clone. The rearrangement uses TRBV15 and TRBJ2-5; weak D call: TRBD1 (5 bases). The CDR3 totals 13 residues. Germline lookup yields CDR1 LNHNV and CDR2 YYDKDF (reference sequence). V dropped 3 bases and J dropped 1 base, with 6 bases sitting between them. In DNA form, the CDR3 reads TGTGCCACCAGCAGGGACATCCAAGAGACCCAGTACTTC. Protein sequence: CATSRDIQETQYF.

In this sample, this clone turned up a few times. The chain employs TRBV5-1 and TRBJ1-1; 7 nucleotides match TRBD1. The CDR3 runs to 15 residues. J gave up 1 base and V 4 bases, and 7 bases lay outside the gene matches. Germline CDR1 SGHRS, CDR2 YFSETQ. Here the CDR3 reads CASSLLTGRNTEAFF. The CDR3 nucleotides are TGCGCCAGCAGCCTGTTGACAGGGAGGAACACTGAAGCTTTCTTT.

In its sample, this clone was seen a few times. The V call is TRBV28, the J call TRBJ1-1, with D possibly matching TRBD1 (6 bases). The CDR3 covers 14 residues. V was cut by 5 bases and J by 11 bases, with 21 bases left in between. Germline V gene lookup returns CDR1 MDHEN and CDR2 SYDVKM. Here the CDR3 DNA reads TGTGCCAGCAGTCCCGAAGGGGGGAGTGTGTATGCTTTCTTT. Translating it yields CASSPEGGSVYAFF.

This clone was seen only a few times. V usage is TRBV7-2 and J usage is TRBJ1-4; D unresolved. Germline CDR1 is SGHTA and CDR2 is FQGNSA. This CDR3 comprises 11 residues. V gave up 11 bases and J gave up 2 bases, with 6 bases separating them. The CDR3 loop is CAWQTNEKLFF. In DNA, the CDR3 is TGTGCCTGGCAGACTAATGAAAAACTGTTTTTT.

This clone has only a few counts. The chain joins TRBV25-1 to TRBJ2-7; D is ambiguous. Germline values: CDR1 MGHDK, CDR2 SYGVNS. CDR3 length equals 14 residues. V gave up 1 base and J gave up 2 bases, with 9 bases separating them. CDR3 DNA: TGTGCCAGCAGTGAATCTCACAGTCCCTACGAGCAGTACTTC. Amino acids: CASSESHSPYEQYF.

The chain employs TRBV27 and TRBJ2-7; 7 nucleotides agree with TRBD2. The V and J ends lost 8 bases and 7 bases, in that order; junction bases with no gene match: 11. The CDR3 runs 13 residues. Germline V lookup: CDR1 MNHEY, CDR2 SMNVEV (reference sequence). CDR3 protein: CASAQGGSVEQYF. CDR3 bases: TGTGCCAGCGCCCAGGGCGGGAGCGTTGAGCAGTACTTC.

This clone was recorded a few times. The V gene is TRBV5-1, the J gene TRBJ2-1; TRBD1 matches 7 bases. Germline CDR1 SGHRS, CDR2 YFSETQ. The ends lost 6 bases at V and 3 bases at J; junction bases unmatched: 6. The CDR3 has 14 residues. This chain's CDR3 is CASTDREHYNEQFF. The DNA for the CDR3 is TGCGCCAGCACAGACAGGGAACACTACAATGAGCAGTTCTTC.

V is TRBV10-1 and J is TRBJ2-7, with a possible D match to TRBD1 (6 bases). V lost 4 bases and J lost 0, with 10 bases in between. Germline V CDR1 and CDR2: WNHNN, SYGVQD (reference sequence). This CDR3 region has 14 residues. This CDR3 is CASSGTGISYEQYF. CDR3 sequence (DNA): TGCGCCAGCAGTGGCACAGGGATCTCCTACGAGCAGTACTTC.

The rearrangement uses TRBV5-1 and TRBJ2-3; the D is unclear. The V gene lost 3 bases and the J gene lost 2 bases, with 10 bases spanning the gap. The germline V gene has CDR1 SGHRS and CDR2 YFSETQ. CDR3 length: 14 amino acids. The CDR3 DNA reads TGCGCCAGCAGCTGGAGACAAAACACAGATACGCAGTATTTT. It codes for CASSWRQNTDTQYF.

In this sample, this clone turned up a few times. The J gene is TRBJ2-2, the V gene TRBV30; D gene uncertain. V was pared by 0 bases and J by 1 base, with 6 bases between. The CDR3 contains 14 residues. Germline CDR1 reads GTSNPN; CDR2 reads SVGIG (reference sequence). CDR3 DNA sequence: TGTGCCTGGAGTGTAAGGTGGAACACCGGGGAGCTGTTTTTT. Its protein is CAWSVRWNTGELFF.

This clone has a handful of counts. The rearrangement joins TRBV19 to TRBJ2-3, with TRBD1 matching 7 bases. The V segment lost 10 bases and the J segment 2 bases; nucleotides outside the gene matches: 6. Germline CDR1 LNHDA, CDR2 SQIVND (reference sequence). The CDR3 has 13 residues. CDR3 sequence: CATRQGATDTQYF. DNA of the CDR3: TGTGCCACTCGACAGGGCGCCACAGATACGCAGTATTTT. Complete variable domain (other parts from reference TRBV19 and TRBJ2-3): DGGITQSPKYLFRKEGQNVTLSCEQNLNHDAMYWYRQDPGQGLRLIYYSQIVNDFQKGDIAEGYSVSREKKESFPLTVTSAQKNPTAFYLCATRQGATDTQYFGPGTRLTVL.

In regard to this clone: Relative to the germline gene, one junction end is altered; a read error may explain this. The chain is built from TRBV10-3 and TRBJ2-3; TRBD2 matches at 11 bases. CDR3 length: 13 amino acids. Germline V gives CDR1 ENHRY, CDR2 SYGVKD. CDR3 in amino acids: CAIRPETSGELTF. In DNA form, the CDR3 reads TGTGCCATCAGGCCAGAGACTAGCGGGGAGCTAACATTT.

This clone was seen a few times. The chain employs TRBV28 and TRBJ2-5; D is unresolved. V shed 4 bases and J shed 5 bases, with 8 bases lying between them. The CDR3 is 12 amino acids. Germline CDR1 reads MDHEN; CDR2 reads SYDVKM. The DNA of the CDR3 is TGTGCCAGCAGTTCGGTAGTTGAGACCCAGTACTTC. It encodes CASSSVVETQYF.

A few counts support this clone. V gene TRBV30 combines with J gene TRBJ1-1; D not certain. V was pared by 0 bases and J by 5 bases, with 7 bases between. The CDR3 runs to 12 residues. Germline assignment: CDR1 GTSNPN and CDR2 SVGIG (reference sequence). The CDR3 spells CAWSVLGTEAFF. CDR3 sequence (DNA): TGTGCCTGGAGTGTACTCGGAACTGAAGCTTTCTTT.

This chain connects TRBV30 to TRBJ1-1; D unclear. The CDR3 totals 13 residues. Germline lookup yields CDR1 GTSNPN and CDR2 SVGIG (reference sequence). With 1 base removed from V and 4 bases from J, the gap between germline ends came to 10 bases. The CDR3 coding sequence is TGTGCCTGGAGTGAGTGGTTTCCCACTGAAGCTTTCTTT. Its translation is CAWSEWFPTEAFF. Looking up the rest from reference TRBV30 and TRBJ1-1 gives the full variable domain: SQTIHQWPATLVQPVGSPLSLECTVEGTSNPNLYWYRQAAGRGLQLLFYSVGIGQISSEVPQNLSASRPQDRQFILSSKKLLLSDSGFYLCAWSEWFPTEAFFGQGTRLTVV.

This clone came up a few times. The CDR3 bases are TGTGCCAGCAGCGTAGCCCCTAGTATAGATGAGCAGTTCTTC. Translation: CASSVAPSIDEQFF. This chain links TRBV9 with TRBJ2-1; D ambiguous. Germline CDR1 and CDR2: SGDLS and YYNGEE. Trimming took 0 bases from V and 8 from J, leaving 12 bases between them. The CDR3 extends over 14 amino acids.

In its sample, this clone was seen a few times. The chain uses TRBV7-9 and TRBJ2-1, with 8 bases identical to TRBD1. Germline trimming cut 5 bases from V and 7 bases from J; bases unmatched to any gene: 7. Germline CDR1 SEHNR, CDR2 FQNEAQ (reference sequence). The length of the CDR3 is 14 residues. In DNA, the CDR3 is TGTGCCAGCAGCCGGGGACAGGTGTTGAATGAGCAGTTCTTC. This sequence encodes CASSRGQVLNEQFF.

Comments on this clone: Sequence at one end of the junction differs from germline and may be a read error. The chain couples TRBV7-7 to TRBJ2-6; D is unresolved. Germline V gives CDR1 SSHAT, CDR2 FNYEAQ (reference sequence). The CDR3 loop spans 15 amino acids. CDR3 sequence reads: CASSPNPGGANVLTF. CDR3 coding DNA: TGTGCTAGCAGCCCTAACCCAGGAGGGGCCAACGTCCTGACTTTC.

This clone was found a few times. The rearrangement uses TRBV27 and TRBJ1-2; maybe TRBD1 (5 bases). Germline V gene data show CDR1 as MNHEY and CDR2 as SMNVEV (reference sequence). The CDR3 runs 13 residues. V shed 2 bases and J shed 4 bases, with 8 bases lying between them. The CDR3 bases are TGTGCCAGCAGTTTACAAGGGACCTATGGCTACACCTTC. It yields the protein CASSLQGTYGYTF.

The chain has TRBV25-1 and TRBJ2-7; D is perhaps TRBD2 (5 bases). The ends were cut back, 2 bases at V and 1 base at J, with 9 bases in the middle. Germline CDR1 and CDR2: MGHDK and SYGVNS. This CDR3 spans 14 amino acids. Written as DNA, the CDR3 is TGTGCCAGCAGTGAAGGGCGGGCTTCCTACGAGCAGTACTTC. As protein: CASSEGRASYEQYF.

This clone appeared a few times. The V call is TRBV29-1, the J call TRBJ1-5; no firm D call. V dropped 6 bases and J dropped 2 bases, with 11 bases sitting between them. There are 13 residues in the CDR3. In germline, CDR1 is SQVTM, CDR2 ANQGSEA. CDR3 in DNA: TGCAGCGTGACGGGTGGAGGCAATCAGCCCCAGCATTTT. It codes for CSVTGGGNQPQHF.

V is TRBV29-1 and J is TRBJ2-1; 7 positions match TRBD1. The CDR3 extends over 17 amino acids. CDR1 and CDR2 from the germline V gene are SQVTM and ANQGSEA. V trimming: 6 bases; J trimming: 0 bases; junction bases outside the gene matches: 14. The DNA of the CDR3 is TGCAGCGTCCGAACAGGGGACGGGTGGGGCTCCTACAATGAGCAGTTCTTC. Translating gives CSVRTGDGWGSYNEQFF.

A few counts support this clone. The rearrangement joins TRBV6-5 to TRBJ1-5; no firm D call. The CDR3 is 14 residues long. V lost 2 bases to trimming and J lost 4 bases, with 9 bases between them. Germline values: CDR1 MNHEY, CDR2 SVGAGI. Here the CDR3 reads CASSYTHGNQPQHF. In nucleotides, the CDR3 is TGTGCCAGCAGTTACACACACGGGAATCAGCCCCAGCATTTT.

This clone was found a few times. The chain recombines TRBV29-1 with TRBJ1-4, with 7 bases that match TRBD1. Looked up from germline, CDR1 is SQVTM and CDR2 is ANQGSEA. V lost 4 bases, J lost 8 bases, and 10 bases stayed unmatched. The CDR3 runs to 14 residues. The CDR3 coding sequence is TGCAGCGTTGGGGAGGGACAGCGAGGGGAAAAACTGTTTTTT. Translation gives CSVGEGQRGEKLFF.

The chain recombines TRBV6-1 with TRBJ1-2; maybe TRBD1 (5 bases). The V and J ends lost 6 bases and 5 bases respectively, with 16 bases between them. The CDR3 is 14 amino acids. Germline V gene data show CDR1 as MNHNS and CDR2 as SASEGT. CDR3 nucleotide sequence: TGTGCCAGCAGGCCGCGGGACCCAGCATATGGCTACACCTTC. Translating gives CASRPRDPAYGYTF.

The chain uses TRBV2 and TRBJ2-6, with a weak D call TRBD2 (6 bases). The CDR3 runs to 14 residues. Germline V gene sequence: CDR1 SNHLY, CDR2 FYNNEI. V was clipped by 8 bases and J by 2 bases, with 10 bases between them. CDR3 sequence reads: CASLASAGANVLTF. CDR3 in DNA: TGTGCCAGCCTTGCTAGCGCTGGGGCCAACGTCCTGACTTTC. The variable domain in full, with the rest retrieved from reference TRBV2 and TRBJ2-6, is EPEVTQTPSHQVTQMGQEVILRCVPISNHLYFYWYRQILGQKVEFLVSFYNNEISEKSEIFDDQFSVERPDGSNFTLKIRSTKLEDSAMYFCASLASAGANVLTFGAGSRLTVL.